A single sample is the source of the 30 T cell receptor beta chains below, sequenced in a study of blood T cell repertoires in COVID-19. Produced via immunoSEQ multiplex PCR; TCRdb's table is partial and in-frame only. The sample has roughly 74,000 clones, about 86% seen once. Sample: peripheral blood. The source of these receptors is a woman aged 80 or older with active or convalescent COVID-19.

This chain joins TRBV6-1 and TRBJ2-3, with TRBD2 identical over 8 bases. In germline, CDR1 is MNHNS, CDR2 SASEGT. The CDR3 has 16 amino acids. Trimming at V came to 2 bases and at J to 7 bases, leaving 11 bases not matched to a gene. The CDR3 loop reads CASSESGGRTTNTQYF. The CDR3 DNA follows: TGTGCCAGCAGTGAAAGTGGCGGGAGGACCACTAATACGCAGTATTTT.

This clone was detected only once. CDR3 nucleotides: TGTGCCAGCAGTAGGGGTGGGGACTATGGCTACACCTTC. It specifies CASSRGGDYGYTF. V gene TRBV25-1 combines with J gene TRBJ1-2; D may be TRBD1 (5 bases). The ends were cut back, 5 bases at V and 3 bases at J, with 10 bases in the middle. CDR3 length: 13 residues. Germline V CDR1 and CDR2: MGHDK, SYGVNS.

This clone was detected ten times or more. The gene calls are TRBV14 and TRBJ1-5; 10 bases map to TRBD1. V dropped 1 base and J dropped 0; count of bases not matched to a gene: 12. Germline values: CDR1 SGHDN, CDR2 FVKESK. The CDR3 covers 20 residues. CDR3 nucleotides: TGTGCCAGCAGCCAAGGAGTGGGACAGGGGCCAGTTTATAGCAATCAGCCCCAGCATTTT. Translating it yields CASSQGVGQGPVYSNQPQHF.

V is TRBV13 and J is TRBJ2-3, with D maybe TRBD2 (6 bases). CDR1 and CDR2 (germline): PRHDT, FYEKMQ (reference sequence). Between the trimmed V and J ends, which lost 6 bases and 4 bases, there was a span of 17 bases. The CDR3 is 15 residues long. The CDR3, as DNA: TGTGCCAGCAGTCCCCCGGGACTCCGGCCAGATACGCAGTATTTT. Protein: CASSPPGLRPDTQYF.

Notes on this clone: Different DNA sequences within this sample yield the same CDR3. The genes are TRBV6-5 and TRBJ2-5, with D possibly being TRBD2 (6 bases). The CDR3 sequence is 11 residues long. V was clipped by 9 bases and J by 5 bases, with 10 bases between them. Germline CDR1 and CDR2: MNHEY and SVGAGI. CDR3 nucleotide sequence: TGTGCCAGTAGCCGGGGGGAGACCCAGTACTTC. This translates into CASSRGETQYF.

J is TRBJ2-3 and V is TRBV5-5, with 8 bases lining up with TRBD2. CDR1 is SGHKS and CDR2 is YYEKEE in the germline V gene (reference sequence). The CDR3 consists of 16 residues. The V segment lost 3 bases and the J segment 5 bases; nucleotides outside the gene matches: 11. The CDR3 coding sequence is TGTGCCAGCAGCTCTCGCGGGACTAGTCTAGGAGATACGCAGTATTTT. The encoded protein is CASSSRGTSLGDTQYF.

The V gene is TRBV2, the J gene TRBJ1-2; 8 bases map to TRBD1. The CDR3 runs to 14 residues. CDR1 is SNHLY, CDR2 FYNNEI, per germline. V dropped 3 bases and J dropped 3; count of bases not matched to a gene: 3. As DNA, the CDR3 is TGTGCCAGCAGTGACTACAGGGGGGACTATGGCTACACCTTC. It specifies CASSDYRGDYGYTF.

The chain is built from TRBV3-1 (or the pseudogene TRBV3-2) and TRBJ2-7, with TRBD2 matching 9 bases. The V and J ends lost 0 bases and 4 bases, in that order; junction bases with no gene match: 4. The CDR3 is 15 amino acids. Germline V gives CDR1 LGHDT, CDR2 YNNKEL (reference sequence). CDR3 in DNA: TGTGCCAGCAGCCAAGAAGCTAGCGGGGTTTACGAGCAGTACTTC. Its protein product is CASSQEASGVYEQYF.

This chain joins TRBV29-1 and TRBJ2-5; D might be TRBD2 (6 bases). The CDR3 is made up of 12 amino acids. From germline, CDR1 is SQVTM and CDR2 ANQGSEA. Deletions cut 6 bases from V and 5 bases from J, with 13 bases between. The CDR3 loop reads CSVGRSGETQYF. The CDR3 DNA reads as TGCAGCGTCGGACGGAGCGGGGAGACCCAGTACTTC.

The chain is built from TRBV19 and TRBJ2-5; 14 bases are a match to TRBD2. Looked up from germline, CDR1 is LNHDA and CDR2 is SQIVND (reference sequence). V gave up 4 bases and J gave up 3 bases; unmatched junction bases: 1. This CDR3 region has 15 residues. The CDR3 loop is CASSKGLAGEETQYF. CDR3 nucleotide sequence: TGTGCCAGTAGTAAGGGACTAGCGGGAGAAGAGACCCAGTACTTC. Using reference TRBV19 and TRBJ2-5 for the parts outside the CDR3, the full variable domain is DGGITQSPKYLFRKEGQNVTLSCEQNLNHDAMYWYRQDPGQGLRLIYYSQIVNDFQKGDIAEGYSVSREKKESFPLTVTSAQKNPTAFYLCASSKGLAGEETQYFGPGTRLLVL.

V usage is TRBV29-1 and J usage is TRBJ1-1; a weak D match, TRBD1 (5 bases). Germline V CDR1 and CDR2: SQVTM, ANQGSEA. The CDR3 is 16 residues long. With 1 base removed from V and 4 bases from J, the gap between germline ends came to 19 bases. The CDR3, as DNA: TGCAGCGTTGAAGTCGTTTTGGGGCAGAGGAGCACTGAAGCTTTCTTT. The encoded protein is CSVEVVLGQRSTEAFF.

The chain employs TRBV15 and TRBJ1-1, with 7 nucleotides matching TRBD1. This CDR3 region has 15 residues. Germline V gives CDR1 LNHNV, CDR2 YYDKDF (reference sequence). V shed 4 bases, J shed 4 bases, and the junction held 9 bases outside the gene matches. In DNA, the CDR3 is TGTGCCACCAGCACCCGAAGGGACAGTGGCACTGAAGCTTTCTTT. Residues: CATSTRRDSGTEAFF.

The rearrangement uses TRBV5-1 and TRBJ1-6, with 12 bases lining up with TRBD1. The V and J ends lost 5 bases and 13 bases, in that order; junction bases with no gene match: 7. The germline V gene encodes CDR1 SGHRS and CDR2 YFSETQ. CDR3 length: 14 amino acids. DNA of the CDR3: TGCGCCAGCAGGGCCGGGACAGGGGGCTTTCCCCTCCACTTT. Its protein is CASRAGTGGFPLHF.

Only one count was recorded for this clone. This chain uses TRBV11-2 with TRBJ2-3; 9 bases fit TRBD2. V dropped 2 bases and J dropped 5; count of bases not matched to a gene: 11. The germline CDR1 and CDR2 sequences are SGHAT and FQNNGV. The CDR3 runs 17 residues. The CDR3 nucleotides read TGTGCCAGCAGCTTATCCCCAGCGGGGGGCCTGGGAGATACGCAGTATTTT. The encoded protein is CASSLSPAGGLGDTQYF.

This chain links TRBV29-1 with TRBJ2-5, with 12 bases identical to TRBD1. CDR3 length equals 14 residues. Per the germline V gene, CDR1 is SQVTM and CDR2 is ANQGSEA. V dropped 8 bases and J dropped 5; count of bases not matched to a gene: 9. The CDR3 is CSFRRGQGAETQYF. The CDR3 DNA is TGCAGCTTCCGAAGGGGACAGGGGGCGGAGACCCAGTACTTC.

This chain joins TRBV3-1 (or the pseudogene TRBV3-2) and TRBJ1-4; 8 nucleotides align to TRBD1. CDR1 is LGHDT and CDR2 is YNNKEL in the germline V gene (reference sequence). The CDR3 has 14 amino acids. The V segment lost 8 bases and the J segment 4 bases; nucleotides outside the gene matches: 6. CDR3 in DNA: TGTGCCAGCGGCCGGACAGGGATTAATGAAAAACTGTTTTTT. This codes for CASGRTGINEKLFF.

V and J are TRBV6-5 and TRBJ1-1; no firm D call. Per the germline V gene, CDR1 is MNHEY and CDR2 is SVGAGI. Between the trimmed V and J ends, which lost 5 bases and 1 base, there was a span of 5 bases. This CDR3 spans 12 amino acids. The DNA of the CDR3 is TGTGCCAGCAGTCCGGGGAACACTGAAGCTTTCTTT. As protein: CASSPGNTEAFF.

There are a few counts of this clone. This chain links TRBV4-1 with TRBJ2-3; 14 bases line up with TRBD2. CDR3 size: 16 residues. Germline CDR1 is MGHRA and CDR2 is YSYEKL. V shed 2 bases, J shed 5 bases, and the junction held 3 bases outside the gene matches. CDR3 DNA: TGCGCCAGCAGCCAATTGGGACTAGCGGGGGAAGATACGCAGTATTTT. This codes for CASSQLGLAGEDTQYF.

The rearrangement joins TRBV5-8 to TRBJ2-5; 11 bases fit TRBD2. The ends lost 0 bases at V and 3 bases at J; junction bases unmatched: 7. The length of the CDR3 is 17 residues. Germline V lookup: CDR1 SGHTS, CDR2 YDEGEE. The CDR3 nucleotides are TGTGCCAGCAGCTTGGCTCTAGCGGGGGGTATAGAAGAGACCCAGTACTTC. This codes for CASSLALAGGIEETQYF.

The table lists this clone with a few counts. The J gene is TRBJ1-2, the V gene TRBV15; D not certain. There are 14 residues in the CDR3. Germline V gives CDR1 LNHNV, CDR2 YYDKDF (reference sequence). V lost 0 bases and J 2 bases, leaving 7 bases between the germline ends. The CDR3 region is CATSRDGQNYGYTF. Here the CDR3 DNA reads TGTGCCACCAGCAGAGATGGCCAGAACTATGGCTACACCTTC.

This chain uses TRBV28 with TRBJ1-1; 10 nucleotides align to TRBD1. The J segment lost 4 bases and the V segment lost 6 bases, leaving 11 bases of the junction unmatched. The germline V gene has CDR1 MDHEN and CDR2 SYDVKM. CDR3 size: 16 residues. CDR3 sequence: CASSLPGQGSGTEAFF. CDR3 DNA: TGTGCCAGCAGCTTGCCGGGACAGGGGTCGGGCACTGAAGCTTTCTTT.

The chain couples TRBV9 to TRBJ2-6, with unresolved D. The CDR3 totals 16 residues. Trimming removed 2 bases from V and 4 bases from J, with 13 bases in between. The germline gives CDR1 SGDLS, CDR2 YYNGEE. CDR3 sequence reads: CASSVARNAGANVLTF. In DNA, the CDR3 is TGTGCCAGCAGCGTGGCCCGCAACGCAGGGGCCAACGTCCTGACTTTC. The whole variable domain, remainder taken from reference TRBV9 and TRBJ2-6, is DSGVTQTPKHLITATGQRVTLRCSPRSGDLSVYWYQQSLDQGLQFLIQYYNGEERAKGNILERFSAQQFPDLHSELNLSSLELGDSALYFCASSVARNAGANVLTFGAGSRLTVL.

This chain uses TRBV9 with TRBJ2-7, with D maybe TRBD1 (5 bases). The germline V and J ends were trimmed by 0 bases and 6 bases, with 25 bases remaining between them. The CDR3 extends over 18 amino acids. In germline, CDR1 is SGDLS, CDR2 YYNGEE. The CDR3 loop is CASSVVAPGRQPISEQYF. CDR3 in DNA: TGTGCCAGCAGCGTAGTAGCCCCTGGGCGACAGCCGATTTCCGAGCAGTACTTC.

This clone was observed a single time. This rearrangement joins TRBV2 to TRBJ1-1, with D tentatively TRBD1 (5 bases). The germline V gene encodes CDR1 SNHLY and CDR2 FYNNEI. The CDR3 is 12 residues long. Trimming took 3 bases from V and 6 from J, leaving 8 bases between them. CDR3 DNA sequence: TGTGCCAGCAGTGATAGGGGTCCTGAAGCTTTCTTT. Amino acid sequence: CASSDRGPEAFF.

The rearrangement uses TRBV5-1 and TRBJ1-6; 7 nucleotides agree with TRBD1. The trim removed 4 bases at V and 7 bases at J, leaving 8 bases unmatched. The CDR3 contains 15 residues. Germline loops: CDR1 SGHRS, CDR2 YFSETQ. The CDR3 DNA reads TGCGCCAGCAGCGCGACGACAGGGTTGAATTCACCCCTCCACTTT. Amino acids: CASSATTGLNSPLHF.

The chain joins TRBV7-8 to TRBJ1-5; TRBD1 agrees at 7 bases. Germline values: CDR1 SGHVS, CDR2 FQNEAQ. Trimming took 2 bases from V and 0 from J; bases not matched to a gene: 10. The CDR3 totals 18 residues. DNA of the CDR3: TGTGCCAGCAGCTTACTGGGGACAGTTTTAAATAGCAATCAGCCCCAGCATTTT. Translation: CASSLLGTVLNSNQPQHF.

CDR3 in amino acids: CASSSDSLNYEQYF. The CDR3, as DNA: TGTGCCAGCAGTTCGGACAGTCTTAACTACGAGCAGTACTTC. The rearrangement uses TRBV6-5 and TRBJ2-7; TRBD1 might be the D (6 bases). CDR1 is MNHEY and CDR2 is SVGAGI in the germline V gene. The CDR3 spans 14 residues. V gave up 4 bases and J gave up 3 bases, with 13 bases separating them.

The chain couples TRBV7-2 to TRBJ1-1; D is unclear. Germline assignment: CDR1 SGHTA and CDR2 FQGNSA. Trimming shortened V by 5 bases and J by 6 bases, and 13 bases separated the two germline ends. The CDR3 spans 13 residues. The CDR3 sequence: CASSLPGIAEAFF. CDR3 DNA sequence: TGTGCCAGCAGCCTCCCGGGAATTGCTGAAGCTTTCTTT.

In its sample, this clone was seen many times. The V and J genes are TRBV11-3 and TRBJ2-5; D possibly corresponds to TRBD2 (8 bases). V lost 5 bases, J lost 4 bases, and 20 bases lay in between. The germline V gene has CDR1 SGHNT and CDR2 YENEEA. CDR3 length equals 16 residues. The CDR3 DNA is TGTGCCAGCAGCCCAACGGGAGGGGGCTTGGGAGAGACCCAGTACTTC. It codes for CASSPTGGGLGETQYF. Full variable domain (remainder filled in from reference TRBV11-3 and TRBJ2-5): EAGVVQSPRYKIIEKKQPVAFWCNPISGHNTLYWYLQNLGQGPELLIRYENEEAVDDSQLPKDRFSAERLKGVDSTLKIQPAELGDSAVYLCASSPTGGGLGETQYFGPGTRLLVL.

CDR3 sequence: CASSSRQGTDTQYF. The CDR3 coding sequence is TGTGCCAGCAGCTCGCGACAGGGCACAGATACGCAGTATTTT. This rearrangement joins TRBV7-9 to TRBJ2-3; D is perhaps TRBD1 (6 bases). Germline-derived CDR1 and CDR2 are SEHNR and FQNEAQ (reference sequence). This CDR3 has 14 amino acids. Trimming took 4 bases from V and 1 from J, leaving 9 bases between them.